Below, 2 T cell receptor beta chains from the same sample are listed, as sequenced in a study of blood T cell repertoires in COVID-19 (dated by TCRdb to the early 2020s). The method was the immunoSEQ multiplex PCR assay. Held by TCRdb, this immuneACCESS table contains in-frame sequences only and omits some clones. Under half of the omission traces to an unresolved V gene where checked; the cause of the rest is unknown. The sample profile shows tens of thousands of clones; 87% of them were found once. The ten top clones hold 4.9% of the sample. The specimen was peripheral blood. The receptors originated from a woman older than 75 with active or convalescent COVID-19.

V gene TRBV19 combines with J gene TRBJ1-1; 7 positions agree with TRBD1. The V and J ends lost 5 bases and 6 bases, in that order; junction bases with no gene match: 12. Germline CDR1 is LNHDA and CDR2 is SQIVND (reference sequence). The CDR3 is 15 residues long. Here the CDR3 DNA reads TGTGCCAGTAGTCCCGCGAGCAGGGGGAAGTCTGAAGCTTTCTTT. Its protein is CASSPASRGKSEAFF.

The V gene is TRBV4-1, the J gene TRBJ2-1, with D possibly TRBD2 on 5 matching bases. The CDR3 has 16 residues. The germline CDR1 and CDR2 sequences are MGHRA and YSYEKL. V was cut by 1 base and J by 7 bases, with 17 bases left in between. The CDR3 bases are TGCGCCAGCAGCCAAGGGGCTCGGATTACTAGGAATGAGCAGTTCTTC. Amino acids: CASSQGARITRNEQFF.